This T cell receptor beta chain derives from a study of vaccination effects on CD4 cells after COVID-19. Across the study: Of the BNT162b2 and mRNA-1273 vaccines, participants received two doses of one or the other.

As regards this clone: Its cognate antigen is unknown.

Notes on the study in general: Pronounced clonal contraction occurred in clones induced by infection and by vaccine late after vaccination. New vaccine-induced clones dominated convalescents' post-vaccine spike-reactive clones.

Profiled with immunoSEQ multiplex PCR; TCRdb holds only in-frame clones, not every one. The repertoire includes about 40,000 clones, around 67% of them detected once, and about 33% sits in the top ten. The CDR3 length is 15 residues. The germline V gene encodes CDR1 SGHTA and CDR2 FQGTGA. V dropped 6 bases and J dropped 3; count of bases not matched to a gene: 8. Sequencing was preceded by expansion of antigen-specific CD4+ T cells with viral peptide pools in the ViraFEST assay. Isolation of CD4+ T cells took place after more than 9 days of culture. According to PCR results, the person was infected with SARS-CoV-2 between March and December 2020. Researchers reported culturing approximately 1.8 million PBMC in each well, adding approximately 9.4 IU/ml IL-2 and roughly 10 ug/ml peptides.

This chain links TRBV7-3 with TRBJ2-1; TRBD2 aligns across 7 bases. Sample: CD4+ T cells from PBMCs cultured with a peptide pool, taken before COVID-19 vaccination. The sequence came from a human donor who had a prior SARS-CoV-2 infection. CDR3 coding DNA: TGTGCCAGCAGTTCTAGGGCTAGCGGCTACAATGAGCAGTTCTTC. This translates into CASSSRASGYNEQFF.